This T cell receptor (beta chain) was sequenced for a study of blood T cell repertoires in COVID-19. The wider study: The samples span acute and convalescent COVID-19 from the United States, Italy and Spain. From T cells, B-cell-depleted T cells, or PBMCs came the material, which was cDNA or gDNA.

There are a few counts of this clone. Germline CDR1 reads SGHTA; CDR2 reads FQGTGA. With V trimmed by 3 bases and J by 1 base, 2 bases remained unmatched. This CDR3 has 15 residues. The table came from immunoSEQ multiplex PCR; TCRdb's copy has only in-frame clones and leaves some out. This sample has approximately 110,000 clones; more than 75% occur once, and the top ten carry approximately 1.5%. The receptor comes from a man aged 40-55 years with acute or convalescent COVID-19. Input material: peripheral blood. The rearrangement links TRBV7-3 to TRBJ1-1; 10 nucleotides line up with TRBD1. Written as DNA, the CDR3 is TGTGCCAGCAGCTTGACAGGGGGCGCGAACACTGAAGCTTTCTTT. Translating it yields CASSLTGGANTEAFF. The entire variable domain, with the rest obtained from reference TRBV7-3 and TRBJ1-1, is as follows: GAGVSQTPSNKVTEKGKYVELRCDPISGHTALYWYRQSLGQGPEFLIYFQGTGAADDSGLPNDRFFAVRPEGSVSTLKIQRTERGDSAVYLCASSLTGGANTEAFFGQGTRLTVV.